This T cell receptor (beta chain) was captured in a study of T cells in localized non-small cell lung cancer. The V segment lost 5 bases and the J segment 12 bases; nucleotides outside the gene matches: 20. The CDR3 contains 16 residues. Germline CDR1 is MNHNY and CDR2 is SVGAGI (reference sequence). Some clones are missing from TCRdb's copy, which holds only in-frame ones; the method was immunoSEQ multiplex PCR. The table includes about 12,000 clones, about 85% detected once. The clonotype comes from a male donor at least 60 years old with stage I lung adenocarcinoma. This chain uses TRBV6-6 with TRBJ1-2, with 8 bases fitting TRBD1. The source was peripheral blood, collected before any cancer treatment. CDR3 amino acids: CASSLYNPGQVVLDTF. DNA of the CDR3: TGTGCCAGCAGTCTATATAACCCGGGACAGGTAGTTCTAGACACCTTC.